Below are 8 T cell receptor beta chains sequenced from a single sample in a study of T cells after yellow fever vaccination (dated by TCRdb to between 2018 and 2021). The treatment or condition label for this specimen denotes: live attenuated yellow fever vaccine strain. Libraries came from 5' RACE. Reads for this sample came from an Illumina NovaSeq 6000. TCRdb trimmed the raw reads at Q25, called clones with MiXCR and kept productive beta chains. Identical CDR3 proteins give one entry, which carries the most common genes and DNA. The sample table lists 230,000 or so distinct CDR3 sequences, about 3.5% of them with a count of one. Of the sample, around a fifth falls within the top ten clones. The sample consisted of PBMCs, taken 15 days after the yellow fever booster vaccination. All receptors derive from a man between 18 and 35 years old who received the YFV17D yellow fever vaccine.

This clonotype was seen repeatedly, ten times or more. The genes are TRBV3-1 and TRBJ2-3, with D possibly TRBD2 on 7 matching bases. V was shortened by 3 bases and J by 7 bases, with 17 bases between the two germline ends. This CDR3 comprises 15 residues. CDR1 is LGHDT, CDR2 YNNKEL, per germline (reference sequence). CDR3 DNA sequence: TGTGCCAGCAGCCACGGGGGGCCCGCACAACATACGCAGTATTTT. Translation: CASSHGGPAQHTQYF.

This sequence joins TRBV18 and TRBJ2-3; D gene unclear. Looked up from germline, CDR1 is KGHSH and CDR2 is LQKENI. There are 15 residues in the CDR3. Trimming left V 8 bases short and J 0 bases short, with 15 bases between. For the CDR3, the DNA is TGTGCCAGCAAACCCACAGACGGGAGCACAGATACGCAGTATTTT. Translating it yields CASKPTDGSTDTQYF.

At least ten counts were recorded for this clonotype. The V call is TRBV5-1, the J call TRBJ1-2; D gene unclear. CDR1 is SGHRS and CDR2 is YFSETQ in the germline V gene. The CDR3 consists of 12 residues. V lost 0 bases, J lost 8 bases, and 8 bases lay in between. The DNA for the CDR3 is TGCGCCAGCAGCTTGGAAGCTGTCGGCTACACCTTC. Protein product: CASSLEAVGYTF.

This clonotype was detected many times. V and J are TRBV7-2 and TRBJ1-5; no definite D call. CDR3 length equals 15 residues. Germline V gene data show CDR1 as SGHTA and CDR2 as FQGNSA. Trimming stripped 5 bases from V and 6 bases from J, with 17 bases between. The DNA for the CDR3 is TGTGCCAGCAGCCCCGACAACGGGTATGGTCAGCCCCAGCATTTT. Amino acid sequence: CASSPDNGYGQPQHF. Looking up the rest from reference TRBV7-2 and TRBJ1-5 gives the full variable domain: GAGVSQSPSNKVTEKGKDVELRCDPISGHTALYWYRQSLGQGLEFLIYFQGNSAPDKSGLPSDRFSAERTGGSVSTLTIQRTQQEDSAVYLCASSPDNGYGQPQHFGDGTRLSIL.

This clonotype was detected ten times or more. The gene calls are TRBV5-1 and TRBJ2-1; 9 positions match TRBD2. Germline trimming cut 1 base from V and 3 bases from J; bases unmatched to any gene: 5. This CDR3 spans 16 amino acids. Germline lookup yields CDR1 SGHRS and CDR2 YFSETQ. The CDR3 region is CASSLLAGENYNEQFF. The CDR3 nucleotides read TGCGCCAGCAGCTTGTTAGCGGGGGAGAACTACAATGAGCAGTTCTTC.

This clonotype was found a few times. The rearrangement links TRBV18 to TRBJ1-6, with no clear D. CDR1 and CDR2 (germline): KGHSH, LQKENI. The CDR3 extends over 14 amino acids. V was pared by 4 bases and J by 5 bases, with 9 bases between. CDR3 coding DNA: TGTGCCAGCTCACAGGGTGGCGATAATTCACCCCTCCACTTT. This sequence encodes CASSQGGDNSPLHF.

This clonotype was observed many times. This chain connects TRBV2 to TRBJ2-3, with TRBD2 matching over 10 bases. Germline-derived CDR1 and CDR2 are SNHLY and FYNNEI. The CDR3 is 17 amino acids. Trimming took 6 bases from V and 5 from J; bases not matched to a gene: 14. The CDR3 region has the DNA TGTGCCAGCAGCGAGTGGGGGGAACTAGCGGGGATAGATACGCAGTATTTT. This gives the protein CASSEWGELAGIDTQYF.

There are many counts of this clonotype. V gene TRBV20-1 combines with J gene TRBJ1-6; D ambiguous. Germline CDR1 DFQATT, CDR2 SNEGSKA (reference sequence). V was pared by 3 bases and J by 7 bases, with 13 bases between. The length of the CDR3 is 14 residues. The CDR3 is CSASTRPGNSPLHF. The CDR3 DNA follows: TGCAGTGCTAGTACGAGGCCAGGCAATTCACCCCTCCACTTT.